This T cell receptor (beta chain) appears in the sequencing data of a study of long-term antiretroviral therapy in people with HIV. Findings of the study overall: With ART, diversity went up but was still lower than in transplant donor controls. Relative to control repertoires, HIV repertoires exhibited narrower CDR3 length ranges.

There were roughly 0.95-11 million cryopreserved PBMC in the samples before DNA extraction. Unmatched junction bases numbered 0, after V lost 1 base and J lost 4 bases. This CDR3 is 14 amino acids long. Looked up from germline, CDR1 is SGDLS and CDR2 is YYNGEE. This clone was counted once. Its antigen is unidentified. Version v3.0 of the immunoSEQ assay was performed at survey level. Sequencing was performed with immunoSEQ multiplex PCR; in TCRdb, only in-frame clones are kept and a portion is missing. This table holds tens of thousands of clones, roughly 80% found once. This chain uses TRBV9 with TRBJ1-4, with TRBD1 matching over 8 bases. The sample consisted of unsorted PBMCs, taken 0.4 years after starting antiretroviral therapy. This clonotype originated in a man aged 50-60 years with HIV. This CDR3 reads CASSVTGGNEKLFF. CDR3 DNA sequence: TGTGCCAGCAGCGTAACAGGGGGTAATGAAAAACTGTTTTTT. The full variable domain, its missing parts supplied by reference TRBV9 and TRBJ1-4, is DSGVTQTPKHLITATGQRVTLRCSPRSGDLSVYWYQQSLDQGLQFLIQYYNGEERAKGNILERFSAQQFPDLHSELNLSSLELGDSALYFCASSVTGGNEKLFFGSGTQLSVL.